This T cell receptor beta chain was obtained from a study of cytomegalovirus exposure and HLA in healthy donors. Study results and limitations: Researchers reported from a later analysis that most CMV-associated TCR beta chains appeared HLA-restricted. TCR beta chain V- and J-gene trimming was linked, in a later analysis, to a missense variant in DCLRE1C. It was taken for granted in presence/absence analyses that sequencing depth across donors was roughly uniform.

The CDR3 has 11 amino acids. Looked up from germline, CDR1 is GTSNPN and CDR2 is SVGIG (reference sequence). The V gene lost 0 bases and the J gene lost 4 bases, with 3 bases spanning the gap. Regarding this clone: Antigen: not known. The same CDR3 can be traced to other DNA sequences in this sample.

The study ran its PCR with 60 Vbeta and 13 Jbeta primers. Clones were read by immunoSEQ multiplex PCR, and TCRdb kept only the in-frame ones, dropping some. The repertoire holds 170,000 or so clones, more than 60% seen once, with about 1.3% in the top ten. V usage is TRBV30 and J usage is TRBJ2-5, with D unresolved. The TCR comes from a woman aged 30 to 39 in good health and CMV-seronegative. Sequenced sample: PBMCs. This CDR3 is CAWSVLETQYF. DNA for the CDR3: TGTGCCTGGAGTGTACTAGAGACCCAGTACTTC.